One sample yielded the 6 T cell receptor beta chains listed below, sequenced in a study of blood T cell repertoires in COVID-19. Profiled with immunoSEQ multiplex PCR; TCRdb holds only in-frame clones, not every one. The sample carries roughly 220,000 clones, more than 65% recorded once. Sequencing was performed on peripheral blood. Receptor source: a woman aged 55 to 70 with acute or convalescent COVID-19.

The chain links TRBV7-3 to TRBJ2-7; perhaps TRBD1 as D (5 bases). This CDR3 has 17 residues. Germline CDR1 SGHTA, CDR2 FQGTGA. Deletions cut 4 bases from V and 0 bases from J, with 19 bases between. The CDR3 DNA reads as TGTGCCAGCAGCTCCCCCCGACAGCATGATAGCTCCTACGAGCAGTACTTC. Its protein is CASSSPRQHDSSYEQYF.

This sequence joins TRBV5-1 and TRBJ2-3; no reliable D call. The V end lost 5 bases, the J end lost 2 bases, and 6 bases lay between the germline ends. The CDR3 has 12 residues. From germline, CDR1 is SGHRS and CDR2 YFSETQ. This CDR3 reads CASRVATDTQYF. Here the CDR3 DNA reads TGCGCCAGCAGAGTGGCCACAGATACGCAGTATTTT.

CDR3 in amino acids: CASSQTPGQTKAYEQYF. CDR3 bases: TGTGCCAGCAGCCAAACCCCGGGACAGACAAAAGCCTACGAGCAGTACTTC. The gene calls are TRBV3-1 (or the pseudogene TRBV3-2) and TRBJ2-7, with TRBD1 identical over 7 bases. Unmatched junction bases numbered 12, after V lost 2 bases and J lost 2 bases. The germline V gene encodes CDR1 LGHDT and CDR2 YNNKEL (reference sequence). This CDR3 spans 17 amino acids.

With regard to this clone: The junction shows a germline mismatch at one end, possibly a read error. The rearrangement uses TRBV19 and TRBJ1-2; 7 bases fit TRBD1. This CDR3 is 13 amino acids long. Per germline, CDR1 LNHDA and CDR2 SQIVND (reference sequence). This CDR3 reads CASSWGTAPTLFF. The DNA of the CDR3 is TGTGCCAGTAGTTGGGGGACAGCCCCAACTCTCTTCTTC.

This clone was found once. The rearrangement uses TRBV7-8 and TRBJ1-6; D possibly corresponds to TRBD1 (5 bases). With 5 bases removed from V and 3 bases from J, the gap between germline ends came to 8 bases. The CDR3 runs to 14 residues. CDR1 is SGHVS and CDR2 is FQNEAQ in the germline V gene. In DNA form, the CDR3 reads TGTGCCAGCAGCCTGGACATCTATAATTCACCCCTCCACTTT. As protein: CASSLDIYNSPLHF.

The J gene is TRBJ2-7, the V gene TRBV27, with 9 bases matching TRBD2. Germline V gives CDR1 MNHEY, CDR2 SMNVEV (reference sequence). The CDR3 length is 14 residues. The trim removed 0 bases at V and 8 bases at J, leaving 5 bases unmatched. The CDR3 is CASSLSGTSRQQYF. The CDR3 bases are TGTGCCAGCAGTTTATCCGGGACTAGCCGTCAGCAGTACTTC.